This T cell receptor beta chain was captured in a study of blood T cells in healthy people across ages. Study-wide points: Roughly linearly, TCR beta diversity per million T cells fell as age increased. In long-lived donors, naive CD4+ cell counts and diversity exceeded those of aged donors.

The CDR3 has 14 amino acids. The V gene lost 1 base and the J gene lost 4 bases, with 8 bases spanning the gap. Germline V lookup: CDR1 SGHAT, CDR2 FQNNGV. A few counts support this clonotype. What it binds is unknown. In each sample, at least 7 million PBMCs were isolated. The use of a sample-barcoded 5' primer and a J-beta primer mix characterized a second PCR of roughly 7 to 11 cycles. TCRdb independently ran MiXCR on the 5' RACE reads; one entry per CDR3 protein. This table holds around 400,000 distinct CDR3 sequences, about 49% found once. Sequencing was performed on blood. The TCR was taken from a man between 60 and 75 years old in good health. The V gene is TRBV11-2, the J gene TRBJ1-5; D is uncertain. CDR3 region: CASSLGSANQPQHF. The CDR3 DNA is TGTGCCAGCAGCTTAGGCTCGGCGAATCAGCCCCAGCATTTT.